The T cell receptor beta chain under discussion was sequenced for a study of regulatory T cells in long-lasting Graves disease. Study context: The definition of persistent Graves' disease was over 5 years of antithyroid drugs with positive TSH receptor antibodies. Notes on the study in general: Persistent Graves' patients possessed reduced TCR diversity relative to recently diagnosed ones. Thyroid tissue went unexamined; only peripheral blood was analyzed.

Time point in this sample: persistent/refractory GD, antithyroid drugs over 5 years with positive TRAb. The TCR library was made from RNA that had been extracted from PBMCs in TRIzol. In building TCR beta libraries, iRepertoire HTBI primers were used together with Arm-PCR of CDR3 regions. TCRdb re-analysed the multiplex PCR reads in MiXCR, keeping a single row per CDR3 protein. The sample has hundreds of thousands of distinct CDR3 sequences, around 32% seen once. In germline, CDR1 is LNHNV, CDR2 YYDKDF (reference sequence). V shed 1 base and J shed 0 bases, with 12 bases lying between them. The CDR3 contains 16 residues. This clonotype was seen a handful of times. The antigen remains undetermined.

The TCR sequence derives from a female donor with Graves disease. The chain has TRBV15 and TRBJ1-1; D uncertain. Sequencing used peripheral blood mononuclear cells (PBMCs), obtained when the disease was refractory, from a patient treated with antithyroid drugs. CDR3 DNA: TGTGCCACCAGCAGAGTAGGATTAGGACTGAACACTGAAGCTTTCTTT. Translating it yields CATSRVGLGLNTEAFF. Full variable domain (outside the CDR3, taken from reference TRBV15 and TRBJ1-1): DAMVIQNPRYQVTQFGKPVTLSCSQTLNHNVMYWYQQKSSQAPKLLFHYYDKDFNNEADTPDNFQSRRPNTSFCFLDIRSPGLGDTAMYLCATSRVGLGLNTEAFFGQGTRLTVV.